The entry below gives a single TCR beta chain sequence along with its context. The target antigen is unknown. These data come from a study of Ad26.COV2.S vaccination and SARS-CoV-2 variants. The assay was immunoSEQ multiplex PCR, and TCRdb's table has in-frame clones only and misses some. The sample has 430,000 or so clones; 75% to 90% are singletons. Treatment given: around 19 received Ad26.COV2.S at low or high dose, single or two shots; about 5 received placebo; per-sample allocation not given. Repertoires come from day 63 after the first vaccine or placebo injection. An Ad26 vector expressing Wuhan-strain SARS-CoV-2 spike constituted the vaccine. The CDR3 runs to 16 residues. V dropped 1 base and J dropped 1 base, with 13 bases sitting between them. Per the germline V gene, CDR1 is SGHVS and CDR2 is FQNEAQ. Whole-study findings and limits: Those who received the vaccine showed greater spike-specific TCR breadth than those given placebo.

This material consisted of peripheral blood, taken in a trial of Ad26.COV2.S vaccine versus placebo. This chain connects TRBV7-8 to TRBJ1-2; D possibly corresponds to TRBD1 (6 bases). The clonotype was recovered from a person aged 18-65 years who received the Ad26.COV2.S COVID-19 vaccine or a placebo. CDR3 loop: CASSLVGQGINYGYTF. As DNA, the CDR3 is TGTGCCAGCAGCTTAGTCGGGCAGGGGATTAACTATGGCTACACCTTC.